These 17 T cell receptor beta chains came from one sample sequenced in a study. MiXCR was run by TCRdb on the RT-PCR reads, yielding one entry per CDR3 protein. The table lists 650,000 to 800,000 distinct CDR3 sequences, more than 13% of them singletons. Sequenced: memory CD4+ T cells from blood. These TCRs come from a female donor in good health, serving as a healthy control.

In its sample, this clonotype was seen many times. The gene calls are TRBV18 and TRBJ2-2; D possibly corresponds to TRBD1 (6 bases). CDR3 length equals 14 residues. CDR1 is KGHSH and CDR2 is LQKENI in the germline V gene. Trimming took off 1 base at V and 3 bases at J, with 6 bases between the two ends. CDR3 protein: CASSPQGDTGELFF. The CDR3 DNA reads as TGTGCCAGCTCACCACAGGGGGACACCGGGGAGCTGTTTTTT.

This clonotype was seen at least ten times. The J gene is TRBJ2-7, the V gene TRBV7-2; TRBD2 matches at 8 bases. V lost 5 bases and J lost 2; bases outside the gene matches: 5. CDR1 is SGHTA and CDR2 is FQGNSA in the germline V gene. This CDR3 is 14 amino acids long. CDR3 region: CASSLSGNPYEQYF. The CDR3 bases are TGTGCCAGCAGCCTTAGCGGGAACCCCTACGAGCAGTACTTC.

The V call is TRBV5-1, the J call TRBJ2-2; D ambiguous. Germline assignment: CDR1 SGHRS and CDR2 YFSETQ. Trimming pared 2 bases from V and 4 bases from J, leaving 12 bases between. The CDR3 extends over 15 amino acids. The CDR3 sequence: CASSFGSLGTGELFF. In DNA, the CDR3 is TGCGCCAGCAGCTTTGGATCTCTGGGCACCGGGGAGCTGTTTTTT.

In this sample, this clonotype turned up many times. The V gene is TRBV7-2, the J gene TRBJ1-2, with D hard to call. The CDR3 contains 12 residues. V gave up 0 bases and J gave up 8 bases, with 7 bases separating them. The germline gives CDR1 SGHTA, CDR2 FQGNSA. The CDR3 spells CASSLARSGYTF. In DNA form, the CDR3 reads TGTGCCAGCAGCTTAGCGCGTTCGGGCTACACCTTC.

The rearrangement links TRBV7-6 to TRBJ2-3; D is ambiguous. V lost 5 bases and J lost 2, with 8 bases in between. This CDR3 region has 13 residues. Germline CDR1 SGHVS, CDR2 FNYEAQ. The CDR3 reads CASSVAPTDTQYF. CDR3 nucleotides: TGTGCCAGCAGCGTTGCCCCCACAGATACGCAGTATTTT. Full variable domain (missing parts from reference TRBV7-6 and TRBJ2-3): GAGVSQSPRYKVTKRGQDVALRCDPISGHVSLYWYRQALGQGPEFLTYFNYEAQQDKSGLPNDRFSAERPEGSISTLTIQRTEQRDSAMYRCASSVAPTDTQYFGPGTRLTVL.

This clonotype was counted many times. The chain links TRBV7-9 to TRBJ2-1; a possible D gene is TRBD1 (8 bases). Trimming took off 6 bases at V and 4 bases at J, with 19 bases between the two ends. Per the germline V gene, CDR1 is SEHNR and CDR2 is FQNEAQ (reference sequence). CDR3 length: 16 amino acids. The CDR3: CASSLQGAGGYNEQFF. In DNA form, the CDR3 reads TGTGCCAGCAGTCTCCAGGGGGCCGGGGGGTACAATGAGCAGTTCTTC.

This clonotype was counted at least ten times. The gene calls are TRBV4-3 and TRBJ2-3; 12 bases are shared with TRBD2. The CDR3 has 17 amino acids. V lost 1 base to trimming and J lost 5 bases; unmatched junction nucleotides: 7. Germline CDR1 and CDR2: LGHNA and YSLEER. CDR3 sequence (DNA): TGCGCCAGCAGCCAAGGACTAGCGGGGGTCCGAGGAGATACGCAGTATTTT. This encodes CASSQGLAGVRGDTQYF.

This clonotype was observed many times. CDR3 region: CASSLAGQGRTNEKLFF. The CDR3 nucleotides read TGTGCCAGCAGCTTAGCGGGCCAGGGGCGGACTAATGAAAAACTGTTTTTT. The V and J genes are TRBV11-2 and TRBJ1-4; tentatively, D is TRBD1 (6 bases). V was pared by 1 base and J by 2 bases, with 14 bases between. Germline CDR1 SGHAT, CDR2 FQNNGV. This CDR3 region has 17 residues.

The CDR3 nucleotides are TGTGCCAGTAGTGAGGTGACTAGCGGGAGGAATGAGCAGTTCTTC. This codes for CASSEVTSGRNEQFF. This rearrangement joins TRBV19 to TRBJ2-1; 13 bases are shared with TRBD2. Germline assignment: CDR1 LNHDA and CDR2 SQIVND (reference sequence). The CDR3 is made up of 15 amino acids. Trimming removed 5 bases from V and 7 bases from J; junction bases left unmatched: 5.

This clonotype was seen only a few times. The chain links TRBV6-1 to TRBJ2-3, with unresolved D. V was clipped by 5 bases and J by 5 bases, with 14 bases between them. There are 14 residues in the CDR3. The V gene's germline CDR1 is MNHNS and CDR2 SASEGT. CDR3: CASSPRRQLDTQYF. CDR3 sequence (DNA): TGTGCCAGCAGTCCACGCCGTCAGCTAGATACGCAGTATTTT.

This clonotype was seen at least ten times. V and J are TRBV4-3 and TRBJ2-4, with a tentative D call TRBD2 (6 bases). From germline, CDR1 is LGHNA and CDR2 YSLEER. Trimming took 1 base from V and 8 from J, leaving 12 bases between them. This CDR3 has 14 amino acids. CDR3 nucleotide sequence: TGCGCCAGCAGCCAAGCCCCCGGGAGTCACATTCAGTACTTC. Protein: CASSQAPGSHIQYF.

This clonotype was picked up a small number of times. The chain carries TRBV29-1 and TRBJ2-3; 8 bases agree with TRBD1. J was trimmed by 2 bases and V by 7 bases; bases with no gene match: 8. The CDR3 runs 14 residues. The germline V gene has CDR1 SQVTM and CDR2 ANQGSEA. The chain's CDR3 is CSATQGANTDTQYF. The CDR3 nucleotides read TGCAGCGCTACCCAGGGGGCGAACACAGATACGCAGTATTTT.

The J gene is TRBJ1-1, the V gene TRBV7-9, with TRBD1 identical over 8 bases. CDR1 is SEHNR and CDR2 is FQNEAQ in the germline V gene (reference sequence). J lost 7 bases, V lost 1 base, and 5 bases had no gene match. The CDR3 runs to 14 residues. CDR3 loop: CASSLVGQGGEAFF. CDR3 DNA sequence: TGTGCCAGCAGCTTAGTCGGACAGGGCGGTGAAGCTTTCTTT. The entire variable domain, with the rest obtained from reference TRBV7-9 and TRBJ1-1, is as follows: DTGVSQNPRHKITKRGQNVTFRCDPISEHNRLYWYRQTLGQGPEFLTYFQNEAQLEKSRLLSDRFSAERPKGSFSTLEIQRTEQGDSAMYLCASSLVGQGGEAFFGQGTRLTVV.

This clonotype was detected many times. In DNA form, the CDR3 reads TGTGCCAGCAGCCCCCGGAGGACAGGGGTCGAGCAGTACTTC. Translated, it gives CASSPRRTGVEQYF. The chain combines TRBV7-2 with TRBJ2-7; 9 positions match TRBD1. J gave up 6 bases and V 5 bases, and 8 bases lay outside the gene matches. Germline CDR1 is SGHTA and CDR2 is FQGNSA. The CDR3 is 14 residues long.

This clonotype showed up many times. This rearrangement joins TRBV7-2 to TRBJ2-7, with D possibly matching TRBD1 (5 bases). The CDR3 has 16 amino acids. CDR1 and CDR2 (germline): SGHTA, FQGNSA. The V gene lost 5 bases and the J gene lost 0 bases, with 17 bases spanning the gap. CDR3 nucleotides: TGTGCCAGCAGCCCTGAGACAGTATCGAGCTCCTACGAGCAGTACTTC. Translating gives CASSPETVSSSYEQYF.

This sequence joins TRBV5-1 and TRBJ2-3; perhaps D is TRBD1 or TRBD2 (6 bases each). V was trimmed by 1 base and J by 3 bases, leaving 12 bases between them. The germline V gene encodes CDR1 SGHRS and CDR2 YFSETQ. This CDR3 has 15 residues. This CDR3 is CASSLSQGRTDTQYF. CDR3 in DNA: TGCGCCAGCAGCTTGAGTCAGGGGAGGACAGATACGCAGTATTTT.

This clonotype was counted a few times. This chain uses TRBV11-1 with TRBJ2-1; the D gene could be TRBD1 or TRBD2 (5 bases each). Germline V gene data show CDR1 as SGHAT and CDR2 as FQDESV (reference sequence). Trimming left V 7 bases short and J 5 bases short, with 18 bases between. This CDR3 region has 15 residues. CDR3 in amino acids: CASTLEPGRNNEQFF. In DNA, the CDR3 is TGTGCCAGCACACTTGAGCCGGGACGGAACAATGAGCAGTTCTTC.